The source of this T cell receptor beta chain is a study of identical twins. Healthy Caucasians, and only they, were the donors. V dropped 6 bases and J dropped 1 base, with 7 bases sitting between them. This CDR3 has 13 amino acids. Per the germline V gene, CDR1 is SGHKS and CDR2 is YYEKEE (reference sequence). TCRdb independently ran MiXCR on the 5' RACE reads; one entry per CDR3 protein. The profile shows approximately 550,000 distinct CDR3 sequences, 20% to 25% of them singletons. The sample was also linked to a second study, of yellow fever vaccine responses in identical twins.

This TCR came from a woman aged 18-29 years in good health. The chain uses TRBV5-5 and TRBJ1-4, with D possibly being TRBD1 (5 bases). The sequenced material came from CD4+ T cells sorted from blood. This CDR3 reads CASNQGTNEKLFF. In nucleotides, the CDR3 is TGTGCCAGCAATCAGGGAACTAATGAAAAACTGTTTTTT.